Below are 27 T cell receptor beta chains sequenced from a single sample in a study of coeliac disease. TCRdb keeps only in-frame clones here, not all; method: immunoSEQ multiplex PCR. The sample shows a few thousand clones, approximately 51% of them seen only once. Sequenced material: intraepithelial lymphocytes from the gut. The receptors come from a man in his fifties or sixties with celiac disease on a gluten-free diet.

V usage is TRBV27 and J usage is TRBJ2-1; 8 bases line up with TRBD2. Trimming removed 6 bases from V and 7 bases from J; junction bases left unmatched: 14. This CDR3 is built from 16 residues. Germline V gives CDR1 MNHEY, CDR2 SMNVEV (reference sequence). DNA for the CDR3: TGTGCCAGCAGGGCGGGGGGCGGGAGAAGAGTAAATGAGCAGTTCTTC. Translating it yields CASRAGGGRRVNEQFF.

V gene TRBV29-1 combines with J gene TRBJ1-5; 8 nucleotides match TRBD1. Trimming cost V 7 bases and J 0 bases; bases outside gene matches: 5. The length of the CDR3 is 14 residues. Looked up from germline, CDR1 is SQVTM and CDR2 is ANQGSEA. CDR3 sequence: CSATTGVSNQPQHF. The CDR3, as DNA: TGCAGCGCCACGACAGGGGTTAGCAATCAGCCCCAGCATTTT.

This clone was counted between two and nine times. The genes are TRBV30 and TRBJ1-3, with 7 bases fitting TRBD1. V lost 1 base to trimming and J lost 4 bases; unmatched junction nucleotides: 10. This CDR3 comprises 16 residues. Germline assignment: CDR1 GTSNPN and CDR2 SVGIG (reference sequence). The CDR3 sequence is CAWSAPRTGHGNTIYF. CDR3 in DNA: TGTGCCTGGAGTGCCCCCCGGACAGGTCACGGAAACACCATATATTTT.

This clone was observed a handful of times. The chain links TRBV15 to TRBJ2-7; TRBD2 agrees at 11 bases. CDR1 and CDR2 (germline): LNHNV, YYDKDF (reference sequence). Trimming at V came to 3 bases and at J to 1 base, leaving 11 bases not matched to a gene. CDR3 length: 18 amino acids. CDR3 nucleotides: TGTGCCACCAGCAGCTGGACTAGCGGGTTCCTGTTATCCTACGAGCAGTACTTC. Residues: CATSSWTSGFLLSYEQYF.

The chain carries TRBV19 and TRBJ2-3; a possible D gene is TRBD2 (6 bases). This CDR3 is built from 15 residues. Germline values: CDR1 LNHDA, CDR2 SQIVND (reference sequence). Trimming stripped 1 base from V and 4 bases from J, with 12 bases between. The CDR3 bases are TGTGCCAGTAGTATAGGACACGGGAGCGCAGATACGCAGTATTTT. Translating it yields CASSIGHGSADTQYF.

Here the CDR3 DNA reads TGTGCCAGCAGCTACCTCAGCGGGAGTCGTGATGAGCAGTTCTTC. Protein: CASSYLSGSRDEQFF. The chain has TRBV7-9 and TRBJ2-1; TRBD2 agrees at 8 bases. CDR1 and CDR2 from the germline V gene are SEHNR and FQNEAQ (reference sequence). The CDR3 has 15 amino acids. Germline trimming cut 4 bases from V and 8 bases from J; bases unmatched to any gene: 10.

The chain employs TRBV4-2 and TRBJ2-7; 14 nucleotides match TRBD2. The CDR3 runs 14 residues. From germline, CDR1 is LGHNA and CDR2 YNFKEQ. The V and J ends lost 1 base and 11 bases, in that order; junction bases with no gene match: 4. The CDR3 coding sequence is TGTGCCAGCAGCCAAGGGACGGGACTAGCGGGAGAGTACTTC. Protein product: CASSQGTGLAGEYF.

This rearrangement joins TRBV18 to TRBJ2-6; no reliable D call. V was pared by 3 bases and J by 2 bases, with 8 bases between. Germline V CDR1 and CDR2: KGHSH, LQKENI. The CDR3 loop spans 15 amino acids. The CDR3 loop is CASSPAEPGANVLTF. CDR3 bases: TGTGCCAGCTCACCGGCGGAGCCTGGGGCCAACGTCCTGACTTTC.

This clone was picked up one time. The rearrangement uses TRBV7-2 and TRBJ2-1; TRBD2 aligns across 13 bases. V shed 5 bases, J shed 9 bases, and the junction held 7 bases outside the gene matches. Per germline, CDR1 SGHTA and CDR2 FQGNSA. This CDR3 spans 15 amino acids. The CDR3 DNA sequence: TGTGCCAGCAGCACGGGACTAGCGGGACCAGTTGAGCAGTTCTTC. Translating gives CASSTGLAGPVEQFF.

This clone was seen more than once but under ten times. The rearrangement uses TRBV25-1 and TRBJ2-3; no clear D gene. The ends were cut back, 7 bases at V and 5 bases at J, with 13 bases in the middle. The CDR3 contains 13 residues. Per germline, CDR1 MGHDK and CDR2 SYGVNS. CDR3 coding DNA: TGTGCCAGCACCGAAGCCGGGTTAGATACGCAGTATTTT. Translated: CASTEAGLDTQYF.

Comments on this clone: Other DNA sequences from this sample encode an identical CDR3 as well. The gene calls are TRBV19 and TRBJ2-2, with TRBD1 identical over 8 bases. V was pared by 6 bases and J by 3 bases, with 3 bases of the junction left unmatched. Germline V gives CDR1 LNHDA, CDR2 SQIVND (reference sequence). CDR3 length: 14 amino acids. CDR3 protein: CASRLDRDTGELFF. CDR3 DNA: TGTGCCAGTAGGCTGGACAGGGACACCGGGGAGCTGTTTTTT.

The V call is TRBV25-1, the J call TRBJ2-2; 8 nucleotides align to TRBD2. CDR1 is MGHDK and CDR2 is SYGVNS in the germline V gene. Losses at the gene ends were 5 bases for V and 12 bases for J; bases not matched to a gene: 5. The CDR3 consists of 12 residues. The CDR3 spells CASSPAGVQLFF. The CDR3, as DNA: TGTGCCAGCAGTCCAGCGGGGGTCCAGCTGTTTTTT.

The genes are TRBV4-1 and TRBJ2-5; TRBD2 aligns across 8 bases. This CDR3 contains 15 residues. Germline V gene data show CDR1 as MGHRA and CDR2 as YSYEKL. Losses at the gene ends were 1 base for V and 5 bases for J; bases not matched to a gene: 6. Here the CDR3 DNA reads TGCGCCAGCAGCCAAGGGCCGGGAGGGTGGGAGACCCAGTACTTC. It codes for CASSQGPGGWETQYF.

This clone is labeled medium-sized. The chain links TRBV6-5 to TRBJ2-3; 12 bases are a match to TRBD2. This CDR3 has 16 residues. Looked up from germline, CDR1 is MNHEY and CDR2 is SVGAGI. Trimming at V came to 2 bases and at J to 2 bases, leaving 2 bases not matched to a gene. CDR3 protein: CASSYASGRATDTQYF. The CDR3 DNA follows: TGTGCCAGCAGTTACGCTAGCGGGAGGGCCACAGATACGCAGTATTTT.

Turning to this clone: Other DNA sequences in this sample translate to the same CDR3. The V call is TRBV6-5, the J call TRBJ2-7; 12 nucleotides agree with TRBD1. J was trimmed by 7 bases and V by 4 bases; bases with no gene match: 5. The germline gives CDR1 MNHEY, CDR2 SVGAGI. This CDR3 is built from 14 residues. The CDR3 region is CASSSGQGAREQYF. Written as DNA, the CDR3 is TGTGCCAGCAGTTCGGGACAGGGGGCTCGGGAGCAGTACTTC.

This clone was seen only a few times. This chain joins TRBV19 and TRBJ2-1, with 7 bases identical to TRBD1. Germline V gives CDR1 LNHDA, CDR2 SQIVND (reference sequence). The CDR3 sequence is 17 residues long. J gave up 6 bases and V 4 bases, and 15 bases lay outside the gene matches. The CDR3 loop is CASSNSLRQGAANEQFF. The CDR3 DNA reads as TGTGCCAGTAGTAATTCTCTTCGACAGGGTGCCGCCAATGAGCAGTTCTTC.

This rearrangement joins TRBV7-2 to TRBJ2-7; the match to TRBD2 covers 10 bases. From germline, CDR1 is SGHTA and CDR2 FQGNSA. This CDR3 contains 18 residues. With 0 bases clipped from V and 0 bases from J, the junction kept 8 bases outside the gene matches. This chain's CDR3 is CASSLALSGRTLSYEQYF. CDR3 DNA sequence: TGTGCCAGCAGCTTAGCTCTTAGCGGGAGGACTCTCTCCTACGAGCAGTACTTC.

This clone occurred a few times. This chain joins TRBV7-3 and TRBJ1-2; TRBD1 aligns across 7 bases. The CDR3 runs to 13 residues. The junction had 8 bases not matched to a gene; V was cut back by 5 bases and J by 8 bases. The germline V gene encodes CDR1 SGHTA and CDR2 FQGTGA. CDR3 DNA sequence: TGTGCCAGCAGCATGACAGGGATTGAGGGCTACACCTTC. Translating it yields CASSMTGIEGYTF.

CDR3 nucleotides: TGTGCCAGCAGTTACGGGGGGATGAACACTGAAGCTTTCTTT. Encoded protein: CASSYGGMNTEAFF. The rearrangement uses TRBV6-5 and TRBJ1-1; weak D call: TRBD1 (5 bases). CDR1 and CDR2 from the germline V gene are MNHEY and SVGAGI. This CDR3 comprises 14 residues. The ends were cut back, 2 bases at V and 0 bases at J, with 7 bases in the middle.

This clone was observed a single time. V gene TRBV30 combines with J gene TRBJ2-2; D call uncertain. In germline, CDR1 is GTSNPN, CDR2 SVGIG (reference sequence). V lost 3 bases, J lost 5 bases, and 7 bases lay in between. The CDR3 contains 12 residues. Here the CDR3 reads CAWRFRTGELFF. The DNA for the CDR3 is TGTGCCTGGAGATTTCGGACCGGGGAGCTGTTTTTT.

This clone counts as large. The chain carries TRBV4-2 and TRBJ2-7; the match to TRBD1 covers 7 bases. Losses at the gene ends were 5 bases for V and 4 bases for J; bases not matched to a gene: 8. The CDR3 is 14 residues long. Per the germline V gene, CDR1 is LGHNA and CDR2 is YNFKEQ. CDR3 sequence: CASSARQGLYEQYF. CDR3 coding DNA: TGTGCCAGCAGCGCTCGACAGGGTCTGTACGAGCAGTACTTC.

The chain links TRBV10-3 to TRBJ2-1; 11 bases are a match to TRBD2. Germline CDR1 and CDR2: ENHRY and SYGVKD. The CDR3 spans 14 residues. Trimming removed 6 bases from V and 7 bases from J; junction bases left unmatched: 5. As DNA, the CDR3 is TGTGCCATCAGGGATAGCGGGGGGGCAAATGAGCAGTTCTTC. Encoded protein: CAIRDSGGANEQFF.

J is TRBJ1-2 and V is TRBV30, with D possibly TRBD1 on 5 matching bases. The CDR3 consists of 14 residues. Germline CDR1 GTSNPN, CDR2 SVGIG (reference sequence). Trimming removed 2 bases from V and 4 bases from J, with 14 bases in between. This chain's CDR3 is CAWSMGGKIYGYTF. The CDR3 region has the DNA TGTGCCTGGAGTATGGGGGGGAAGATCTATGGCTACACCTTC.

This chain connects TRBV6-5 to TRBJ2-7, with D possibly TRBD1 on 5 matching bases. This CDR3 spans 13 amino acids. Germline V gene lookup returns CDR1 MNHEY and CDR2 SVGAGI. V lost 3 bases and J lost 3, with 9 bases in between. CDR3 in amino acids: CASSYGALYEQYF. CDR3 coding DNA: TGTGCCAGCAGTTATGGGGCCCTCTACGAGCAGTACTTC.

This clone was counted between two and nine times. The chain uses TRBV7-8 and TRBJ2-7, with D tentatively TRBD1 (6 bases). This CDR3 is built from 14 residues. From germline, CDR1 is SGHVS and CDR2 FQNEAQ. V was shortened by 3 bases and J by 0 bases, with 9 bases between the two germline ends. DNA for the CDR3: TGTGCCAGCAGCTTGACAGGTTCCTCCTACGAGCAGTACTTC. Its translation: CASSLTGSSYEQYF.

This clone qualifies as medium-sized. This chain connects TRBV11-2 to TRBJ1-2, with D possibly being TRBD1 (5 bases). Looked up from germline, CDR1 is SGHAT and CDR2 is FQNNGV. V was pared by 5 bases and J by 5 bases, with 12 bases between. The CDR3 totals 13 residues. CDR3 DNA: TGTGCCAGCAGCCCCAGGGAAGGATATGGCTACACCTTC. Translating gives CASSPREGYGYTF.

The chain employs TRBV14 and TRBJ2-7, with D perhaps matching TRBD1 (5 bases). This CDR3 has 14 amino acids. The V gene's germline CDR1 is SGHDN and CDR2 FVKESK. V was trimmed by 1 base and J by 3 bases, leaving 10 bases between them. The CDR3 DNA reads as TGTGCCAGCAGCCAAGGCAGGGTCTACTACGAGCAGTACTTC. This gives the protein CASSQGRVYYEQYF.